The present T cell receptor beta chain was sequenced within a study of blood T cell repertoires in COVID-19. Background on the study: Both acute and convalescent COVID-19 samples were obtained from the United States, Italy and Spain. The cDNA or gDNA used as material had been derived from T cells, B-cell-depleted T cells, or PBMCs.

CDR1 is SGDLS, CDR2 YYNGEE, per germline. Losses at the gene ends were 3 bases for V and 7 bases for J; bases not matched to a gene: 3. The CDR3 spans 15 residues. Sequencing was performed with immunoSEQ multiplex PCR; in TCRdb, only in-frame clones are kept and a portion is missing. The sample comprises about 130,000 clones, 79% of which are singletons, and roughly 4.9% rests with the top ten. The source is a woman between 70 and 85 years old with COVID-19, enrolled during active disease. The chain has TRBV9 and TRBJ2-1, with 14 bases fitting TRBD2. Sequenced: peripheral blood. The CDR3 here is CASSAGLAGVNEQFF. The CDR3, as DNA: TGTGCCAGCAGCGCGGGACTAGCGGGGGTTAATGAGCAGTTCTTC.